These 25 T cell receptor beta chains were sequenced from one sample in a study of cytomegalovirus exposure and HLA in healthy donors. Some clones are missing from TCRdb's copy, which holds only in-frame ones; the method was immunoSEQ multiplex PCR. The table has roughly 220,000 clones, approximately 88% seen once; the top ten hold over 11%. The sample consisted of PBMCs. The receptors were gathered from a woman aged 25-40 years in good health and CMV-seropositive.

This chain uses TRBV27 with TRBJ1-2, with D unclear. Germline values: CDR1 MNHEY, CDR2 SMNVEV (reference sequence). Trimming shortened V by 7 bases and J by 2 bases, and 8 bases separated the two germline ends. The CDR3 covers 12 residues. The CDR3 DNA reads TGTGCCAGCAAGACGCGCAACTATGGCTACACCTTC. Translation: CASKTRNYGYTF.

This chain joins TRBV11-3 and TRBJ2-5; 7 bases fit TRBD2. CDR1 SGHNT and CDR2 YENEEA come from the germline V gene. With 5 bases clipped from V and 4 bases from J, the junction kept 13 bases outside the gene matches. The CDR3 consists of 16 residues. The CDR3 here is CASSPGGGGRTETQYF. The CDR3 nucleotides read TGTGCCAGCAGCCCAGGTGGCGGGGGTAGGACAGAGACCCAGTACTTC.

This rearrangement joins TRBV10-3 to TRBJ2-5; tentatively, D is TRBD2 (6 bases). The CDR3 is 15 amino acids. Trimming shortened V by 6 bases and J by 0 bases, and 14 bases separated the two germline ends. The germline V gene has CDR1 ENHRY and CDR2 SYGVKD. The CDR3 nucleotides read TGTGCCATCAGCGGGACCGCGGGGTACCAAGAGACCCAGTACTTC. It encodes CAISGTAGYQETQYF.

V usage is TRBV27 and J usage is TRBJ2-1, with D uncertain. CDR1 and CDR2 (germline): MNHEY, SMNVEV (reference sequence). Trimming pared 4 bases from V and 4 bases from J, leaving 8 bases between. CDR3 length equals 13 residues. CDR3 residues: CASSSTRYNEQFF. In DNA form, the CDR3 reads TGTGCCAGCAGTTCGACACGTTACAATGAGCAGTTCTTC.

The V gene is TRBV29-1, the J gene TRBJ1-1, with a possible D match to TRBD1 (5 bases). Trimming shortened V by 0 bases and J by 10 bases, and 18 bases separated the two germline ends. Germline values: CDR1 SQVTM, CDR2 ANQGSEA. The CDR3 extends over 14 amino acids. CDR3 protein: CSVEDRGLVAAAFF. The CDR3 DNA sequence: TGCAGCGTTGAAGATAGGGGTCTCGTCGCGGCAGCTTTCTTT.

The chain joins TRBV5-1 to TRBJ1-2, with unresolved D. This CDR3 spans 15 amino acids. Trimming removed 0 bases at V and 0 bases at J, with 9 bases between. The germline gives CDR1 SGHRS, CDR2 YFSETQ. The CDR3 region has the DNA TGCGCCAGCAGCTTGGGTGGAGGATCTAACTATGGCTACACCTTC. Protein product: CASSLGGGSNYGYTF.

The V call is TRBV29-1, the J call TRBJ1-4; the D gene is possibly TRBD1 (6 bases). Per germline, CDR1 SQVTM and CDR2 ANQGSEA. V was trimmed by 3 bases and J by 10 bases, leaving 9 bases between them. This CDR3 comprises 11 residues. For the CDR3, the DNA is TGCAGCGTTGAGTGGGGGCTAAAACTGTTTTTT. It yields the protein CSVEWGLKLFF.

The genes are TRBV4-3 and TRBJ1-2, with a possible D match to TRBD1 (5 bases). Deletions cut 0 bases from V and 7 bases from J, with 12 bases between. The CDR3 consists of 14 residues. Germline values: CDR1 LGHNA, CDR2 YSLEER. The CDR3 nucleotides are TGCGCCAGCAGCCAAGATGAGGGGTTAGCTGGCTACACCTTC. Protein sequence: CASSQDEGLAGYTF.

The chain links TRBV30 to TRBJ2-4; 7 bases agree with TRBD1. This CDR3 has 15 residues. From germline, CDR1 is GTSNPN and CDR2 SVGIG (reference sequence). With V trimmed by 2 bases and J by 0 bases, 4 bases remained unmatched. The CDR3 region is CAWSQQGLAKNIQYF. CDR3 nucleotide sequence: TGTGCCTGGAGTCAACAGGGGCTAGCCAAAAACATTCAGTACTTC.

This clone was seen just once. The chain uses TRBV5-4 and TRBJ2-2; D uncertain. CDR3 size: 12 residues. Trimming left V 4 bases short and J 5 bases short, with 6 bases between. In germline, CDR1 is SGHNT, CDR2 YYREEE (reference sequence). Written as DNA, the CDR3 is TGTGCCAGCAGCCCGTCGACCGGGGAGCTGTTTTTT. It codes for CASSPSTGELFF.

DNA for the CDR3: TGCGCCAGCAGAGAAGGACTAGCGGGAGGGTATTACAATGAGCAGTTCTTC. Protein product: CASREGLAGGYYNEQFF. The rearrangement links TRBV10-2 to TRBJ2-1; TRBD2 aligns across 15 bases. Germline values: CDR1 WSHSY, CDR2 SAAADI. This CDR3 comprises 17 residues. V trimming: 6 bases; J trimming: 4 bases; junction bases outside the gene matches: 7.

This rearrangement joins TRBV5-8 to TRBJ2-5; the D gene is possibly TRBD2 (6 bases). Deletions cut 7 bases from V and 5 bases from J, with 18 bases between. This CDR3 comprises 14 residues. The germline V gene has CDR1 SGHTS and CDR2 YDEGEE. The CDR3 DNA is TGTGCCAGCCGCTACCATGGAGGAGGGGAGACCCAGTACTTC. Residues: CASRYHGGGETQYF.

The V and J genes are TRBV4-3 and TRBJ1-2, with D hard to call. From germline, CDR1 is LGHNA and CDR2 YSLEER. The CDR3 totals 14 residues. The V end was cut by 0 bases, the J end by 2 bases, with 7 bases between. CDR3 sequence: CASSQDFLNYGYTF. The CDR3 DNA is TGCGCCAGCAGCCAAGACTTTTTAAACTATGGCTACACCTTC.

The V and J genes are TRBV10-2 and TRBJ1-1, with TRBD1 matching 9 bases. J lost 5 bases, V lost 6 bases, and 4 bases had no gene match. CDR3 length: 13 residues. Germline assignment: CDR1 WSHSY and CDR2 SAAADI. This CDR3 is CASRMGQGTEAFF. CDR3 sequence (DNA): TGCGCCAGCAGAATGGGACAGGGAACTGAAGCTTTCTTT.

The chain uses TRBV7-8 and TRBJ1-1; 7 bases line up with TRBD1. The ends lost 10 bases at V and 5 bases at J; junction bases unmatched: 10. The germline gives CDR1 SGHVS, CDR2 FQNEAQ. The CDR3 is 13 residues long. The CDR3 coding sequence is TGTGCCACCTCGTCAGGGGGGAGGACTGAAGCTTTCTTT. It codes for CATSSGGRTEAFF.

The chain is built from TRBV5-6 and TRBJ2-7; maybe TRBD2 (5 bases). Germline V CDR1 and CDR2: SGHDT, YYEEEE. V was pared by 0 bases and J by 6 bases, with 16 bases between. The CDR3 totals 15 residues. CDR3 nucleotide sequence: TGTGCCAGCAGCTTGGAGAGGGCTCGCTGGGGCGAGCAGTACTTC. Residues: CASSLERARWGEQYF.

The chain recombines TRBV7-8 with TRBJ1-1; possibly TRBD1 for D (6 bases). Trimming took 2 bases from V and 5 from J, leaving 18 bases between them. This CDR3 is 16 amino acids long. The germline gives CDR1 SGHVS, CDR2 FQNEAQ. The CDR3 nucleotides read TGTGCCAGCAGCTTATACAGGGCCGTCGGATATACTGAAGCTTTCTTT. It specifies CASSLYRAVGYTEAFF.

V usage is TRBV10-2 and J usage is TRBJ2-7; D remains ambiguous. Germline V gene data show CDR1 as WSHSY and CDR2 as SAAADI. Trimming pared 6 bases from V and 6 bases from J, leaving 12 bases between. There are 12 residues in the CDR3. CDR3 DNA sequence: TGCGCCAGCAGGGCCCCATCTAGCGAGCAGTACTTC. The encoded protein is CASRAPSSEQYF.

This chain uses TRBV5-1 with TRBJ1-2; 7 positions agree with TRBD1. The V segment lost 5 bases and the J segment 3 bases; nucleotides outside the gene matches: 4. The V gene's germline CDR1 is SGHRS and CDR2 YFSETQ. The CDR3 covers 13 residues. CDR3 region: CASRITGDYGYTF. The CDR3 DNA is TGCGCCAGCAGAATCACAGGGGACTATGGCTACACCTTC.

The chain is built from TRBV29-1 and TRBJ2-1; 7 bases match TRBD1. With V trimmed by 4 bases and J by 7 bases, 10 bases remained unmatched. The CDR3 is 14 amino acids. Germline CDR1 and CDR2: SQVTM and ANQGSEA. The CDR3 DNA follows: TGCAGCGTTGTTCGCACAGGGGAAGGGAATGAGCAGTTCTTC. Its protein product is CSVVRTGEGNEQFF.

V gene TRBV18 combines with J gene TRBJ2-7; D gene uncertain. The CDR3 length is 15 residues. The V end lost 0 bases, the J end lost 2 bases, and 11 bases lay between the germline ends. The germline gives CDR1 KGHSH, CDR2 LQKENI. The chain's CDR3 is CASSPPGLSTYEQYF. In DNA, the CDR3 is TGTGCCAGCTCACCACCGGGCCTGAGTACCTACGAGCAGTACTTC.

V is TRBV2 and J is TRBJ2-1; D assignment may be TRBD1 or TRBD2 (7 bases each). Between the trimmed V and J ends, which lost 6 bases and 3 bases, there was a span of 21 bases. Germline V gives CDR1 SNHLY, CDR2 FYNNEI. The CDR3 covers 17 residues. This CDR3 is CASSGRLTGTNYNEQFF. The CDR3, as DNA: TGTGCCAGCAGCGGCCGATTGACAGGGACTAACTACAATGAGCAGTTCTTC.

The gene calls are TRBV12-5 and TRBJ2-7, with D perhaps matching TRBD2 (6 bases). Germline CDR1 and CDR2: LGHNT and FRNRAP. V dropped 1 base and J dropped 10 bases, with 14 bases sitting between them. This CDR3 is 13 amino acids long. CDR3 residues: CASGLGEVYLQYF. CDR3 in DNA: TGTGCTAGTGGTTTGGGGGAGGTTTATTTACAGTACTTC.

V usage is TRBV5-1 and J usage is TRBJ1-2; 8 bases match TRBD1. After removal of 6 bases from V and 6 bases from J, the junction contained 10 bases not matched to a gene. This CDR3 is built from 14 residues. CDR1 is SGHRS and CDR2 is YFSETQ in the germline V gene. The CDR3 loop reads CASTPLGQGDGYTF. CDR3 bases: TGCGCCAGCACCCCTCTTGGACAGGGCGATGGCTACACCTTC.

The chain couples TRBV2 to TRBJ2-4; perhaps TRBD2 as D (8 bases). The CDR3 is made up of 20 amino acids. CDR1 is SNHLY, CDR2 FYNNEI, per germline. The V gene lost 8 bases and the J gene lost 1 base, with 30 bases spanning the gap. In DNA form, the CDR3 reads TGTGCCAGCTCTTGGGACAGCGGGAGTTTGGGAGTGGGGGCCAAAAACATTCAGTACTTC. It yields the protein CASSWDSGSLGVGAKNIQYF. The whole variable domain, filled in from reference TRBV2 and TRBJ2-4, reads EPEVTQTPSHQVTQMGQEVILRCVPISNHLYFYWYRQILGQKVEFLVSFYNNEISEKSEIFDDQFSVERPDGSNFTLKIRSTKLEDSAMYFCASSWDSGSLGVGAKNIQYFGAGTRLSVL.